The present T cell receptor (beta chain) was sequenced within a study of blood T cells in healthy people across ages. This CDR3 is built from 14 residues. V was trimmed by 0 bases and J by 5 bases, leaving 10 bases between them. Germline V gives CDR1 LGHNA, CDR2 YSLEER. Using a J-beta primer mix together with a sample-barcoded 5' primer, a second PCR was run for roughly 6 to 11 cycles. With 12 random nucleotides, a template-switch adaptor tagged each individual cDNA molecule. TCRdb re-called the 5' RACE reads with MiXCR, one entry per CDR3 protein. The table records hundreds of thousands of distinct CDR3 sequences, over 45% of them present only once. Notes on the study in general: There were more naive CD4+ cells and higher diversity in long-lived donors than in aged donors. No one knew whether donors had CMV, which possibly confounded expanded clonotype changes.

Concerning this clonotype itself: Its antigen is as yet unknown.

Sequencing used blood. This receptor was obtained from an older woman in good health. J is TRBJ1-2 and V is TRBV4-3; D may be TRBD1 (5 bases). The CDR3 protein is CASSQDPGPYGYTF. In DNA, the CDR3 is TGCGCCAGCAGCCAAGATCCGGGGCCATATGGCTACACCTTC.